Listed below are T cell receptor beta chains from one sample, sequenced in a study of CD8 T cells in ankylosing spondylitis. Via MiXCR, TCRdb re-called the 5' RACE reads, giving one row per CDR3 protein. The data contain 250,000 to 350,000 distinct CDR3 sequences, 8% of them seen just once; the ten biggest clones take up more than 12%. The sample taken for sequencing was blood, either unsorted or a sorted T cell fraction (not recorded which). Receptors originate from a male donor with ankylosing spondylitis. CDR3s include the opening cysteine and the closing phenylalanine or tryptophan. Fields, in order: J gene, D gene, clone size, V gene, CDR3 DNA, CDR3 protein. The D gene is left open where the match is weak. Not all rows give a size; the values are once, few, many and, for expanded clones, a class.

J: TRBJ2-2; D: .; size: many; V: TRBV9; DNA: TGTGCCAGCAGCGTATCTCAGCGGACGAACACCGGGGAGCTGTTTTTT; CDR3: CASSVSQRTNTGELFF
J: TRBJ2-5; D: TRBD2; size: few; V: TRBV5-1; DNA: TGCGCCAGCAGCTCGTTGTCTAGCGGGAGAGAGACCCAGTACTTC; CDR3: CASSSLSSGRETQYF
J: TRBJ2-6; D: .; size: many; V: TRBV28; DNA: TGTGCCAGCAATCGCGAGGCGTTTAGAGGGCAGGGGATCTCTGGGGCCAACGTCCTGACTTTC; CDR3: CASNREAFRGQGISGANVLTF
J: TRBJ1-2; D: .; size: many; V: TRBV10-3; DNA: TGTGCCATCAGTGCTGGACGGGACCACTATGGCTACACCTTC; CDR3: CAISAGRDHYGYTF
J: TRBJ2-2; D: .; size: many; V: TRBV24-1; DNA: TGTGCCACCAGTGATTTGGAAACGGGAGACACCGGGGAGCTGTTTTTT; CDR3: CATSDLETGDTGELFF
J: TRBJ2-5; D: .; size: .; V: TRBV3-1; DNA: TGTGCCAGCAGCCAAGATCGGGCGAAGCGGACCCAGTACTTC; CDR3: CASSQDRAKRTQYF
J: TRBJ2-1; D: .; size: .; V: TRBV6-6; DNA: TGTGCCACCGCCGGTAGCAGGGGCAATGAGCAGTTCTTC; CDR3: CATAGSRGNEQFF
J: TRBJ1-6; D: .; size: .; V: TRBV12-3/TRBV12-4; DNA: TGTGCCAGCAGGTCCACCGGGAGGGAATCACCCCTCCACTTT; CDR3: CASRSTGRESPLHF
J: TRBJ2-2; D: TRBD1; size: .; V: TRBV24-1; DNA: TGTGCCACCAGACCCAGGGACAGGGGGCGAGCCTGGGAGCTGTTTTTT; CDR3: CATRPRDRGRAWELFF
J: TRBJ1-1; D: TRBD1; size: few; V: TRBV6-1; DNA: TGTGCCATTCGGGACAGACCCCGGTCCGGAGAAGCTTTCTTT; CDR3: CAIRDRPRSGEAFF
J: TRBJ2-3; D: .; size: many; V: TRBV7-2; DNA: TGTGCCAGCAGCCCTTCAGGAGATACGCAGTATTTT; CDR3: CASSPSGDTQYF
J: TRBJ1-1; D: TRBD1; size: few; V: TRBV18; DNA: TGTGCCAGCTCAACAGGGGGTACTGAAGCTTTCTTT; CDR3: CASSTGGTEAFF
J: TRBJ2-7; D: .; size: many; V: TRBV7-2; DNA: TGTGCCAGCAGAAAAGCGGTCTCCTACGAGCAGTACTTC; CDR3: CASRKAVSYEQYF
J: TRBJ1-5; D: TRBD1; size: .; V: TRBV20-1; DNA: TGCAGTGCTAGAGACCCTTGGGACAGGGATGGGAATCAGCCCCAGCATTTT; CDR3: CSARDPWDRDGNQPQHF
J: TRBJ2-2; D: .; size: many; V: TRBV24-1; DNA: TGTGCCACCAGGGCCTTCGGGGAGCTGTTTTTT; CDR3: CATRAFGELFF
J: TRBJ2-1; D: TRBD2; size: few; V: TRBV11-2; DNA: TGTGCCAGCAGCTTAGTGGGGCGGGGGGGGTACAATGAGCAGTTCTTC; CDR3: CASSLVGRGGYNEQFF
J: TRBJ2-2; D: .; size: few; V: TRBV7-3; DNA: TGTGCCAGCAGCTCCACCGGGACGCACACCGGGGAGCTGTTTTTT; CDR3: CASSSTGTHTGELFF
J: TRBJ2-2; D: .; size: .; V: TRBV18; DNA: TGTGCCAGCTCACCACCGGATCCGAACACCGGGGAGCTGTTTTTT; CDR3: CASSPPDPNTGELFF
J: TRBJ2-1; D: .; size: few; V: TRBV6-5; DNA: TGTGCCAGCAGTTCTGCCCGGCCCTCAGAATCGGATGAGCAGTTCTTC; CDR3: CASSSARPSESDEQFF
J: TRBJ1-4; D: .; size: .; V: TRBV12-3/TRBV12-4; DNA: TGTGCCAGCAGTTTCGTTGAGGGAAAACTGTTTTTT; CDR3: CASSFVEGKLFF
J: TRBJ2-7; D: TRBD1; size: many; V: TRBV5-1; DNA: TGCGCCAGCAGCTTGATTAAAGGGACAGTCCTAAGCGAGCAGTACTTC; CDR3: CASSLIKGTVLSEQYF
J: TRBJ2-3; D: .; size: many; V: TRBV7-2; DNA: TGTGCCAGCAGGAGAACAGATACGCAGTATTTT; CDR3: CASRRTDTQYF